These 18 T cell receptor beta chains were all obtained from the same sample, sequenced in a study of control samples from healthy donors and cancer patients. The repertoire was sequenced with immunoSEQ multiplex PCR; TCRdb's copy has only in-frame clones and lacks some. This sample has around 170,000 clones, with roughly 90% found just once. Sequencing was performed on blood. The origin of the receptors is a woman aged 25-40 years in good health.

The chain uses TRBV2 and TRBJ2-5; no firm D call. The CDR3 consists of 15 residues. V was clipped by 3 bases and J by 1 base, with 12 bases between them. The germline V gene has CDR1 SNHLY and CDR2 FYNNEI. CDR3 coding DNA: TGTGCCAGCAGTGAGGGCTTTTTCCGCCAAGAGACCCAGTACTTC. It specifies CASSEGFFRQETQYF.

This chain connects TRBV18 to TRBJ2-2, with TRBD2 matching 12 bases. There are 18 residues in the CDR3. CDR1 KGHSH and CDR2 LQKENI come from the germline V gene. Germline trimming cut 0 bases from V and 2 bases from J; bases unmatched to any gene: 4. This CDR3 is CASSPPRTSGINTGELFF. The CDR3 nucleotides read TGTGCCAGCTCACCACCAAGGACTAGCGGGATAAACACCGGGGAGCTGTTTTTT. Complete variable domain (other parts from reference TRBV18 and TRBJ2-2): NAGVMQNPRHLVRRRGQEARLRCSPMKGHSHVYWYRQLPEEGLKFMVYLQKENIIDESGMPKERFSAEFPKEGPSILRIQQVVRGDSAAYFCASSPPRTSGINTGELFFGEGSRLTVL.

The chain employs TRBV15 and TRBJ2-1; D gene ambiguous. CDR1 and CDR2 (germline): LNHNV, YYDKDF (reference sequence). The CDR3 totals 15 residues. V shed 0 bases and J shed 3 bases, with 9 bases lying between them. CDR3 region: CATSREVGSYNEQFF. The CDR3 DNA is TGTGCCACCAGCAGAGAAGTTGGCAGCTACAATGAGCAGTTCTTC.

The chain uses TRBV9 and TRBJ1-4, with no clear D. V was clipped by 3 bases and J by 0 bases, with 3 bases between them. The CDR3 runs 13 residues. Germline V gene sequence: CDR1 SGDLS, CDR2 YYNGEE. CDR3 amino acids: CASSGSTNEKLFF. The CDR3 DNA follows: TGTGCCAGCAGCGGTTCAACTAATGAAAAACTGTTTTTT.

The V gene is TRBV4-2, the J gene TRBJ2-3; a possible D gene is TRBD2 (5 bases). The CDR3 covers 20 residues. Germline CDR1 reads LGHNA; CDR2 reads YNFKEQ. V was trimmed by 0 bases and J by 0 bases, leaving 22 bases between them. CDR3 residues: CASSQDESLGGSVSTDTQYF. In nucleotides, the CDR3 is TGTGCCAGCAGCCAAGATGAATCGTTGGGTGGTAGCGTCAGCACAGATACGCAGTATTTT.

This chain connects TRBV6-5 to TRBJ2-6; 8 bases align to TRBD1. Trimming cost V 4 bases and J 3 bases; bases outside gene matches: 2. The CDR3 covers 15 residues. Germline CDR1 MNHEY, CDR2 SVGAGI. The CDR3 is CASSWGQDGANVLTF. The CDR3 DNA follows: TGTGCCAGCAGTTGGGGACAGGATGGGGCCAACGTCCTGACTTTC.

This rearrangement joins TRBV6-5 to TRBJ2-7; 12 bases match TRBD2. J lost 4 bases, V lost 5 bases, and 3 bases had no gene match. Germline assignment: CDR1 MNHEY and CDR2 SVGAGI. The CDR3 spans 14 residues. The CDR3 DNA reads TGTGCCAGCAGTAAACTAGCGGGAGGTTACGAGCAGTACTTC. As protein: CASSKLAGGYEQYF.

The chain uses TRBV25-1 and TRBJ1-5; TRBD1 might be the D (6 bases). CDR3 length: 14 amino acids. The V gene lost 10 bases and the J gene lost 5 bases, with 18 bases spanning the gap. Germline lookup yields CDR1 MGHDK and CDR2 SYGVNS. CDR3 amino acids: CAIFIRDIDQPQHF. The CDR3 DNA sequence: TGTGCCATTTTTATCCGGGACATTGATCAGCCCCAGCATTTT.

The DNA for the CDR3 is TGTGCCAGCAGCCGAGGGGGTGGCGGGAGTGGTTACGAGCAGTACTTC. This encodes CASSRGGGGSGYEQYF. The chain employs TRBV7-9 and TRBJ2-7, with a weak D call TRBD2 (7 bases). CDR1 and CDR2 (germline): SEHNR, FQNEAQ (reference sequence). CDR3 length: 16 residues. Trimming stripped 5 bases from V and 4 bases from J, with 21 bases between.

CDR3 protein: CASSDRQAATNEKLFF. CDR3 bases: TGTGCCAGCAGTGACCGACAGGCTGCAACTAATGAAAAACTGTTTTTT. The V gene is TRBV6-2 or TRBV6-3, the J gene TRBJ1-4, with D possibly TRBD1 on 6 matching bases. This CDR3 has 16 residues. Germline V lookup: CDR1 MNHEY, CDR2 SVGEGT. Trimming took off 5 bases at V and 0 bases at J, with 13 bases between the two ends.

The rearrangement joins TRBV21-1 to TRBJ2-4; the DNA was not used to check the table's D call, TRBD2. TRBV21-1 is a listed pseudogene. The CDR3 has 13 amino acids. The CDR3 nucleotides read TGTGCCAGCATCCGGAGCGGAACAAACATTCAGTACTTC. Its translation: CASIRSGTNIQYF.

V gene TRBV6-2 or TRBV6-3 combines with J gene TRBJ2-1; no clear D gene. Deletions cut 2 bases from V and 10 bases from J, with 15 bases between. Germline values: CDR1 MNHEY, CDR2 SVGEGT. CDR3 length equals 14 residues. The CDR3 region has the DNA TGTGCCAGCAGTTACGGTTCGGAAATTACGGAGCAGTTCTTC. Amino acid sequence: CASSYGSEITEQFF.

This chain uses TRBV19 with TRBJ2-3; maybe TRBD1 (6 bases). Trimming took off 5 bases at V and 4 bases at J, with 19 bases between the two ends. From germline, CDR1 is LNHDA and CDR2 SQIVND (reference sequence). This CDR3 is 16 amino acids long. The CDR3 loop reads CASSRTATGNSDTQYF. DNA for the CDR3: TGTGCCAGTAGTCGCACGGCAACAGGGAACTCAGATACGCAGTATTTT.

The rearrangement joins TRBV5-1 to TRBJ2-7; possibly TRBD2 for D (6 bases). There are 14 residues in the CDR3. The V end lost 5 bases, the J end lost 0 bases, and 12 bases lay between the germline ends. From germline, CDR1 is SGHRS and CDR2 YFSETQ. The CDR3 DNA reads as TGCGCCAGCAGAAGCGGGCTGGGCTCCTACGAGCAGTACTTC. Translation gives CASRSGLGSYEQYF.

Here the CDR3 reads CASRTDRNQPQHF. The CDR3 DNA follows: TGTGCCAGCAGGACGGACAGGAACCAGCCCCAGCATTTT. The chain couples TRBV2 to TRBJ1-5; 7 bases map to TRBD1. This CDR3 is 13 amino acids long. V dropped 6 bases and J dropped 7; count of bases not matched to a gene: 6. Germline loops: CDR1 SNHLY, CDR2 FYNNEI. Combining the CDR3 with reference TRBV2 and TRBJ1-5 gives the whole variable domain EPEVTQTPSHQVTQMGQEVILRCVPISNHLYFYWYRQILGQKVEFLVSFYNNEISEKSEIFDDQFSVERPDGSNFTLKIRSTKLEDSAMYFCASRTDRNQPQHFGDGTRLSIL.

V and J are TRBV2 and TRBJ2-2, with a weak D call TRBD1 (6 bases). CDR1 and CDR2 from the germline V gene are SNHLY and FYNNEI. V lost 5 bases and J 1 base, leaving 14 bases between the germline ends. CDR3 length: 16 amino acids. CDR3 DNA: TGTGCCAGCAGTTTCGGACAGCTTGGGAACACCGGGGAGCTGTTTTTT. Its translation: CASSFGQLGNTGELFF.

This rearrangement joins TRBV2 to TRBJ2-4; possibly TRBD1 for D (6 bases). The CDR3 has 15 amino acids. Trimming removed 0 bases from V and 4 bases from J, with 10 bases in between. Germline CDR1 is SNHLY and CDR2 is FYNNEI. CDR3 residues: CASSEAQGVKNIQYF. In DNA, the CDR3 is TGTGCCAGCAGTGAAGCACAGGGCGTAAAAAACATTCAGTACTTC.

In DNA form, the CDR3 reads TGTGCCAGCATCGGACTAGCGGCCGGGGAGCTGTTTTTT. Its protein product is CASIGLAAGELFF. The V gene is TRBV2, the J gene TRBJ2-2; TRBD2 aligns across 10 bases. The germline CDR1 and CDR2 sequences are SNHLY and FYNNEI. V gave up 7 bases and J gave up 6 bases; unmatched junction bases: 2. The CDR3 is made up of 13 amino acids.